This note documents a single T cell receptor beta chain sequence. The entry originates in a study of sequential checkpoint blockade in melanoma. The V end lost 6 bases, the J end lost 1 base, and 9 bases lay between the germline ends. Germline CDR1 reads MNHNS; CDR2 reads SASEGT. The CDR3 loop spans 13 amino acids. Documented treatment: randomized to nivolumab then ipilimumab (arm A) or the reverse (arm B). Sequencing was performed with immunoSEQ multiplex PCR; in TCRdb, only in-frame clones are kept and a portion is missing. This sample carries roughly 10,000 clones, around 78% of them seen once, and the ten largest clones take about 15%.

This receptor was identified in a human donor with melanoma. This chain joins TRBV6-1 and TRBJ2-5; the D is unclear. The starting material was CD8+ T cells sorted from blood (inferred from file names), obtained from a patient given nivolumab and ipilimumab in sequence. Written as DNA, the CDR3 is TGTGCCAGCAGCCCACAGTTCCAAGAGACCCAGTACTTC. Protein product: CASSPQFQETQYF.